These 21 T cell receptor beta chains originate from one sample sequenced in a study of beta chain features in type 1 diabetes. The study's findings and limits: Type 1 diabetes patients showed a moderate but significant shortening of TCRB CDR3s in all four CD4+ subsets.

Which antigens these TCRs recognize remains unknown. Sequenced material consisted of expressed TCRB transcripts (all of the isolated RNA was reverse transcribed). Clones were sequenced by immunoSEQ multiplex PCR, and TCRdb holds only the in-frame ones, with some missing. Of around 150,000 clones listed, roughly 60% were seen once; the top ten hold about 0.1%. Sequenced material: naive CD4+ T cells from blood. The source is a man aged 30 to 45 with type 1 diabetes.

The chain joins TRBV30 to TRBJ2-1, with 8 bases identical to TRBD2. This CDR3 is 15 amino acids long. The germline CDR1 and CDR2 sequences are GTSNPN and SVGIG (reference sequence). V was clipped by 3 bases and J by 0 bases; unmatched bases: 4. Here the CDR3 DNA reads TGTGCCTGGAGCGGGACTAGGAGCTCCTACAATGAGCAGTTCTTC. The encoded protein is CAWSGTRSSYNEQFF.

Notes on this clone: The same CDR3 can be traced to other DNA sequences in this sample. The V gene is TRBV30, the J gene TRBJ2-5; 12 nucleotides agree with TRBD2. The CDR3 consists of 17 residues. V gave up 0 bases and J gave up 2 bases; unmatched junction bases: 7. Germline V CDR1 and CDR2: GTSNPN, SVGIG (reference sequence). The CDR3 sequence: CAWSVRRTSGAQETQYF. In DNA form, the CDR3 reads TGTGCCTGGAGTGTAAGGAGGACTAGCGGGGCACAAGAGACCCAGTACTTC.

This clone was seen a handful of times. This chain joins TRBV7-2 and TRBJ2-3; the D is unclear. Deletions cut 3 bases from V and 0 bases from J, with 7 bases between. The CDR3 is 14 amino acids. Germline V lookup: CDR1 SGHTA, CDR2 FQGNSA. The CDR3 DNA sequence: TGTGCCAGCAGCTTGGAGCCCAGCACAGATACGCAGTATTTT. This codes for CASSLEPSTDTQYF. The full variable domain, rest sourced from reference TRBV7-2 and TRBJ2-3, is GAGVSQSPSNKVTEKGKDVELRCDPISGHTALYWYRQSLGQGLEFLIYFQGNSAPDKSGLPSDRFSAERTGGSVSTLTIQRTQQEDSAVYLCASSLEPSTDTQYFGPGTRLTVL.

The chain carries TRBV5-1 and TRBJ2-5; D not resolved. The CDR3 consists of 15 residues. Looked up from germline, CDR1 is SGHRS and CDR2 is YFSETQ. The V end was cut by 6 bases, the J end by 1 base, with 16 bases between. The CDR3 loop reads CASTDPQSFQETQYF. As DNA, the CDR3 is TGCGCCAGCACCGATCCCCAGTCGTTCCAAGAGACCCAGTACTTC.

The chain employs TRBV7-2 and TRBJ2-4; D remains unclear. Trimming pared 5 bases from V and 7 bases from J, leaving 12 bases between. Germline CDR1 and CDR2: SGHTA and FQGNSA. This CDR3 region has 13 residues. CDR3 sequence reads: CASSVIIGNIQYF. The CDR3, as DNA: TGTGCCAGCAGCGTAATTATAGGCAACATTCAGTACTTC.

The chain joins TRBV30 to TRBJ2-7, with 8 bases lining up with TRBD2. V lost 2 bases and J lost 2; bases outside the gene matches: 8. In germline, CDR1 is GTSNPN, CDR2 SVGIG (reference sequence). CDR3 length: 15 amino acids. The CDR3 coding sequence is TGTGCCTGGAGTTACCTACGGGGGGGACCCTACGAGCAGTACTTC. It translates to CAWSYLRGGPYEQYF.

In this sample, this clone turned up a few times. The V call is TRBV7-9, the J call TRBJ2-1, with TRBD1 as a possible D gene (6 bases). The CDR3 is 15 amino acids. Between the trimmed V and J ends, which lost 5 bases and 5 bases, there was a span of 16 bases. Germline V gene data show CDR1 as SEHNR and CDR2 as FQNEAQ (reference sequence). The CDR3 DNA is TGTGCCAGCAGCCCTACCGAGGGGGTTCACAATGAGCAGTTCTTC. It encodes CASSPTEGVHNEQFF.

The gene calls are TRBV5-4 and TRBJ1-2; TRBD1 aligns across 7 bases. Losses at the gene ends were 0 bases for V and 4 bases for J; bases not matched to a gene: 6. The CDR3 sequence is 15 residues long. CDR1 SGHNT and CDR2 YYREEE come from the germline V gene (reference sequence). The CDR3 region is CASSLATGRGYGYTF. In DNA form, the CDR3 reads TGTGCCAGCAGCTTGGCGACAGGGCGGGGCTATGGCTACACCTTC. Looking up the rest from reference TRBV5-4 and TRBJ1-2 gives the full variable domain: ETGVTQSPTHLIKTRGQQVTLRCSSQSGHNTVSWYQQALGQGPQFIFQYYREEENGRGNFPPRFSGLQFPNYSSELNVNALELDDSALYLCASSLATGRGYGYTFGSGTRLTVV.

This clone turned up a few times. The chain uses TRBV18 and TRBJ2-1, with 9 bases fitting TRBD1. CDR1 is KGHSH and CDR2 is LQKENI in the germline V gene. This CDR3 has 16 amino acids. Losses at the gene ends were 5 bases for V and 7 bases for J; bases not matched to a gene: 12. DNA for the CDR3: TGTGCCAGCTCATCAGGGACAGGGAATTTGGAAAATGAGCAGTTCTTC. This sequence encodes CASSSGTGNLENEQFF.

The chain employs TRBV2 and TRBJ2-3; D is perhaps TRBD1 (5 bases). Per the germline V gene, CDR1 is SNHLY and CDR2 is FYNNEI. This CDR3 contains 14 residues. Trimming left V 4 bases short and J 2 bases short, with 10 bases between. CDR3 region: CASSARVHTDTQYF. DNA of the CDR3: TGTGCCAGCAGTGCCAGGGTTCACACAGATACGCAGTATTTT.

The sample holds a few counts of this clone. The chain uses TRBV7-2 and TRBJ2-4; D ambiguous. V was shortened by 3 bases and J by 7 bases, with 7 bases between the two germline ends. Germline V gene sequence: CDR1 SGHTA, CDR2 FQGNSA. CDR3 length: 12 residues. CDR3 nucleotide sequence: TGTGCCAGCAGCTTCGAAGGGAACATTCAGTACTTC. Protein: CASSFEGNIQYF.

The rearrangement links TRBV5-4 to TRBJ2-6; D is uncertain. This CDR3 is built from 15 residues. The V gene lost 4 bases and the J gene lost 2 bases, with 10 bases spanning the gap. Germline CDR1 SGHNT, CDR2 YYREEE (reference sequence). In DNA, the CDR3 is TGTGCCAGCAGCCTACCTGGGGCTGGGGCCAACGTCCTGACTTTC. Translating it yields CASSLPGAGANVLTF.

The J gene is TRBJ2-4, the V gene TRBV14; D might be TRBD1 or TRBD2, each matching 5 bases. The germline V gene encodes CDR1 SGHDN and CDR2 FVKESK. The CDR3 runs 16 residues. Between the trimmed V and J ends, which lost 0 bases and 7 bases, there was a span of 16 bases. The CDR3 reads CASSQDLQDWGNIQYF. Here the CDR3 DNA reads TGTGCCAGCAGCCAAGATTTGCAGGACTGGGGGAACATTCAGTACTTC.

This chain joins TRBV30 and TRBJ1-6; D unresolved. Germline CDR1 is GTSNPN and CDR2 is SVGIG (reference sequence). This CDR3 has 13 amino acids. V gave up 4 bases and J gave up 7 bases, with 11 bases separating them. The DNA of the CDR3 is TGTGCCTGGACGCGTTCCGCAAATTCACCCCTCCACTTT. Protein sequence: CAWTRSANSPLHF.

This clone was recorded a few times. The chain has TRBV18 and TRBJ2-1; 9 positions agree with TRBD1. This CDR3 spans 13 amino acids. From germline, CDR1 is KGHSH and CDR2 LQKENI. The V segment lost 3 bases and the J segment 9 bases; nucleotides outside the gene matches: 3. The CDR3 DNA is TGTGCCAGCTCACCCACAGGGGGCCTTGAGCAGTTCTTC. It is translated as CASSPTGGLEQFF. The variable domain in full, with the rest retrieved from reference TRBV18 and TRBJ2-1, is NAGVMQNPRHLVRRRGQEARLRCSPMKGHSHVYWYRQLPEEGLKFMVYLQKENIIDESGMPKERFSAEFPKEGPSILRIQQVVRGDSAAYFCASSPTGGLEQFFGPGTRLTVL.

This chain uses TRBV15 with TRBJ2-3, with unresolved D. V lost 0 bases to trimming and J lost 4 bases, with 8 bases between them. The CDR3 consists of 14 residues. In germline, CDR1 is LNHNV, CDR2 YYDKDF (reference sequence). The DNA of the CDR3 is TGTGCCACCAGCAGAGATACGCTTCCAGATACGCAGTATTTT. The encoded protein is CATSRDTLPDTQYF.

The rearrangement joins TRBV19 to TRBJ2-1, with D possibly matching TRBD1 (6 bases). V lost 5 bases to trimming and J lost 7 bases, with 9 bases between them. The CDR3 has 12 residues. CDR1 LNHDA and CDR2 SQIVND come from the germline V gene (reference sequence). CDR3 in amino acids: CASSDRWNEQFF. Here the CDR3 DNA reads TGTGCCAGTAGTGACAGGTGGAATGAGCAGTTCTTC. Together with reference TRBV19 and TRBJ2-1, the CDR3 gives the full variable domain: DGGITQSPKYLFRKEGQNVTLSCEQNLNHDAMYWYRQDPGQGLRLIYYSQIVNDFQKGDIAEGYSVSREKKESFPLTVTSAQKNPTAFYLCASSDRWNEQFFGPGTRLTVL.

The genes are TRBV29-1 and TRBJ2-2; maybe TRBD1 (6 bases). Looked up from germline, CDR1 is SQVTM and CDR2 is ANQGSEA. V dropped 7 bases and J dropped 1 base, with 13 bases sitting between them. The CDR3 loop spans 14 amino acids. The CDR3 DNA reads TGCAGCGCAATACAGGGTTGGAACACCGGGGAGCTGTTTTTT. As protein: CSAIQGWNTGELFF.

The chain links TRBV29-1 to TRBJ1-2; D perhaps matches TRBD1 (5 bases). Germline assignment: CDR1 SQVTM and CDR2 ANQGSEA. The germline V and J ends were trimmed by 4 bases and 6 bases, with 24 bases remaining between them. This CDR3 comprises 16 residues. The CDR3 protein is CSVGGAGAGRKDGYTF. The CDR3 nucleotides read TGCAGCGTTGGGGGTGCCGGGGCAGGCCGCAAGGATGGCTACACCTTC.

A few counts support this clone. This sequence joins TRBV28 and TRBJ2-7; D may be TRBD1 or TRBD2 (5 bases each). This CDR3 spans 15 amino acids. The germline V gene has CDR1 MDHEN and CDR2 SYDVKM. V gave up 7 bases and J gave up 0 bases, with 16 bases separating them. CDR3 loop: CASIEGIVGSYEQYF. The DNA for the CDR3 is TGTGCCAGCATAGAGGGGATAGTAGGCTCCTACGAGCAGTACTTC.

This chain joins TRBV7-2 and TRBJ2-3; 14 nucleotides match TRBD2. From germline, CDR1 is SGHTA and CDR2 FQGNSA. V dropped 4 bases and J dropped 4; count of bases not matched to a gene: 7. The CDR3 is 17 residues long. CDR3 region: CASSWRLAGGQSDTQYF. The CDR3 DNA follows: TGTGCCAGCAGCTGGCGACTAGCGGGGGGGCAATCAGATACGCAGTATTTT.